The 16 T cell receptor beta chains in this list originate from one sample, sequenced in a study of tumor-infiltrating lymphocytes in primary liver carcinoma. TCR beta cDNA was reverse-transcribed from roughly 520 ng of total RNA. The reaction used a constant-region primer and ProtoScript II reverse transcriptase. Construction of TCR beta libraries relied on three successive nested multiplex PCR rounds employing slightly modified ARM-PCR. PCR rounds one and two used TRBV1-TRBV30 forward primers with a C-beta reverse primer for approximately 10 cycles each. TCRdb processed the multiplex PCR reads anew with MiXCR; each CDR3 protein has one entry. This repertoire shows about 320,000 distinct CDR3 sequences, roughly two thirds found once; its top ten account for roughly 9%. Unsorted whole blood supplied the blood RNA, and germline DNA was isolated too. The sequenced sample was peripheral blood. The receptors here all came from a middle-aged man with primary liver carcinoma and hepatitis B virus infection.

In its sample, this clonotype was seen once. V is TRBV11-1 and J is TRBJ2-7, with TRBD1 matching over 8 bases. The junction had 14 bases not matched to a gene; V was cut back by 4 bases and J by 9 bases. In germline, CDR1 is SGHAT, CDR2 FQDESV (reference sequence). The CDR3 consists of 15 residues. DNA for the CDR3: TGTGCCAGCAGCTCCCGGACAGGGAACTCCTGCGTGCAGTACTTC. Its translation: CASSSRTGNSCVQYF. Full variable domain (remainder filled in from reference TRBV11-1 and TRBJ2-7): EAEVAQSPRYKITEKSQAVAFWCDPISGHATLYWYRQILGQGPELLVQFQDESVVDDSQLPKDRFSAERLKGVDSTLKIQPAELGDSAMYLCASSSRTGNSCVQYFGPGTRLTVT.

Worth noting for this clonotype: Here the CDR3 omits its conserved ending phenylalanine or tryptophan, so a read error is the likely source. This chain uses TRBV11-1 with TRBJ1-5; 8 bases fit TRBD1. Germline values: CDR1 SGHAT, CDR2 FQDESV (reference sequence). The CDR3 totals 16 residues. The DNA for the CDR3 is TGTGCCAGCAGCCACGCCCAAACCAGGGGGCATCAGTCCCAGCATTTG. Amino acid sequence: CASSHAQTRGHQSQHL.

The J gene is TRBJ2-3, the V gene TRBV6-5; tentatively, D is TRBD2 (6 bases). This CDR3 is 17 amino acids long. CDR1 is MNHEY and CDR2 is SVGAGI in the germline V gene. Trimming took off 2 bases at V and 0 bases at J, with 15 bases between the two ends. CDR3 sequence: CASSYRGTCRSTDTQYF. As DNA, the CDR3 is TGTGCCAGCAGTTACCGAGGGACTTGCAGGAGCACAGATACGCAGTATTTT.

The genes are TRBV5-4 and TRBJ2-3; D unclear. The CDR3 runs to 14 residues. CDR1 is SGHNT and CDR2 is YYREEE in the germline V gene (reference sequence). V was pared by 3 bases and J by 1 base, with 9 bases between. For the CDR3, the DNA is TGTGCCAGCAGCTGGCGCAGCGGCACAGATACGCAGTATTTT. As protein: CASSWRSGTDTQYF.

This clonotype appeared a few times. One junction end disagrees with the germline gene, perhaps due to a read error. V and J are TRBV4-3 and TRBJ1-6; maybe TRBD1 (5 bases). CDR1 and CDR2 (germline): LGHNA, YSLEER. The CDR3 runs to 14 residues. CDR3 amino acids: CASSQAAGVGFLHF. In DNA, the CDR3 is TGTGCCAGCAGCCAAGCGGCGGGGGTTGGCTTCCTCCACTTT.

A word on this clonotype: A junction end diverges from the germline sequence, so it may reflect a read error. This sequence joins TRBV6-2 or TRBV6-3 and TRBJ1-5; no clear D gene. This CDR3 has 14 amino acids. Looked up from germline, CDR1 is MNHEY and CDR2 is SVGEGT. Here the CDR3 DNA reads TGCGCCAGCACCTTGGGGTCTGGCAATCAGCTCCAGCATTTT. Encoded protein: CASTLGSGNQLQHF.

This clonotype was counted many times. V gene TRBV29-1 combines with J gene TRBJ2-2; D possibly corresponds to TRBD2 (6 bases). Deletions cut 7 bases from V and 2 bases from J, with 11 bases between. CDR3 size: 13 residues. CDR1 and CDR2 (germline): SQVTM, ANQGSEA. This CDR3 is CSATGSNTGELFF. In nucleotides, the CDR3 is TGCAGCGCAACCGGGAGTAACACCGGGGAGCTGTTTTTT.

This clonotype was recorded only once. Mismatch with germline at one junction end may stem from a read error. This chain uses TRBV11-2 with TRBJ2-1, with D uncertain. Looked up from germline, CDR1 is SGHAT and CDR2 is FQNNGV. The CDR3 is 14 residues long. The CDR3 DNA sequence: TGTGTCAGCACCCGACTCGCGGCTAACAATGAGCAGTTCTTC. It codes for CVSTRLAANNEQFF.

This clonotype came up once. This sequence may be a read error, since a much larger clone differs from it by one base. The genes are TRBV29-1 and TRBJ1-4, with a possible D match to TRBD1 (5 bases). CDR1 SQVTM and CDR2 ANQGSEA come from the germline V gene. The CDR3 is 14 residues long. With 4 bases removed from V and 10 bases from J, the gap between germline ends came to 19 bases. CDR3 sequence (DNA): TGCAGCGTTGGGGACCCGCATAGGACGGGAAAACTGTTTTTT. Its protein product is CSVGDPHRTGKLFF.

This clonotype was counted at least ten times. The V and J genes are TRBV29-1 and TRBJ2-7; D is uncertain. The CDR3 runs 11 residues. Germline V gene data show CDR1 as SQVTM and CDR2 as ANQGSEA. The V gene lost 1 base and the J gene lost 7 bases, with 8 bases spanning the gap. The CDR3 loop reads CSVEGGHEQYF. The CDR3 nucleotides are TGCAGCGTTGAAGGGGGTCATGAGCAGTACTTC.

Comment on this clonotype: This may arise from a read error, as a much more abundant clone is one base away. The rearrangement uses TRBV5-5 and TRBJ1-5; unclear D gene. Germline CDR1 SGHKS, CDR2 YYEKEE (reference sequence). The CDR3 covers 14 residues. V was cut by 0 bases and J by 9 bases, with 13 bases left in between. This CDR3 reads CASSLGRARGPQHF. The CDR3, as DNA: TGTGCCAGCAGCTTGGGCCGGGCCCGTGGGCCCCAGCATTTT.

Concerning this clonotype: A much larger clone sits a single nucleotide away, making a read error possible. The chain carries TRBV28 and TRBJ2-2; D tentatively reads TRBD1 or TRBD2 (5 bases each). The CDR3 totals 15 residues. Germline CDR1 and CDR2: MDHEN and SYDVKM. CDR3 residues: CASSPGPLNTGELSF. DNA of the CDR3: TGTGCCAGCAGCCCGGGACCGTTGAACACCGGGGAGCTGTCTTTT.

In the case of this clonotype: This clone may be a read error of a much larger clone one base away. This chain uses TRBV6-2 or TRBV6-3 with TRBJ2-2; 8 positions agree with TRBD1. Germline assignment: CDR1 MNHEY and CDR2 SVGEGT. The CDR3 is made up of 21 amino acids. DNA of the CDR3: TGTGTCAGCAGTCAGCCGGGACAGGCCATGAAAGTCCCCTCGAACACCGGGGAGCTGTTTTTT. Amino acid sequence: CVSSQPGQAMKVPSNTGELFF.

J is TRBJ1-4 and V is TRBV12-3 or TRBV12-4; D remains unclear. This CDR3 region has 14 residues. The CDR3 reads CDSSLSGVGEKLFF. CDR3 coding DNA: TGTGATAGCAGTTTAAGTGGGGTTGGTGAAAAACTGTTTTTT.

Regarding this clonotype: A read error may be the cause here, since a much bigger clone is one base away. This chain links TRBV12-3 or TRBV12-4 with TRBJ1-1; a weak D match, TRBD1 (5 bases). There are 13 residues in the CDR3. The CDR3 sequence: CVSSRLGVTEAFF. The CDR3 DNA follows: TGTGTCAGCAGCCGCCTGGGGGTGACTGAAGCTTTCTTT.

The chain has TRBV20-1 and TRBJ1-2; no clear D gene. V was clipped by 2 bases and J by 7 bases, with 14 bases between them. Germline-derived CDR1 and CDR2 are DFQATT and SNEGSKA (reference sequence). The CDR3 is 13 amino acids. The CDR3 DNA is TGCAGTGCTAGAAAAGGGCTTTCGTCTGGCTACACCTTC. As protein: CSARKGLSSGYTF.